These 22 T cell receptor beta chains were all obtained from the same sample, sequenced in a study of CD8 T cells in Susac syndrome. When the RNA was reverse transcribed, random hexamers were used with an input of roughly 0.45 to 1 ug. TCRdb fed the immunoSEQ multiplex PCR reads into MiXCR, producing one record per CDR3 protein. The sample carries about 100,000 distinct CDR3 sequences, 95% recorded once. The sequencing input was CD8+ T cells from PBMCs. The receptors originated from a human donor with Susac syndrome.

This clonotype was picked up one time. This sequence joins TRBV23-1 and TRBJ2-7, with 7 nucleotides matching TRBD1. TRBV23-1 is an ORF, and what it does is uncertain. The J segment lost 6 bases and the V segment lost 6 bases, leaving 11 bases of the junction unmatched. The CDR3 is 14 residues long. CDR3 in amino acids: CASSSPGTDTEQYF. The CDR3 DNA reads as TGCGCCAGCAGCAGCCCGGGGACAGATACCGAGCAGTACTTC.

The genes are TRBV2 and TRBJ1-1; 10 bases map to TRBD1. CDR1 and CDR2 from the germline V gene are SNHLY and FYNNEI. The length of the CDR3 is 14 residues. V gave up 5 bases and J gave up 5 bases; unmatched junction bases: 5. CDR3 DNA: TGTGCCAGCAGTCGACAGGGGGCATGGACTGAAGCTTTCTTT. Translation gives CASSRQGAWTEAFF. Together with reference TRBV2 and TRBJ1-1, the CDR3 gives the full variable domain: EPEVTQTPSHQVTQMGQEVILRCVPISNHLYFYWYRQILGQKVEFLVSFYNNEISEKSEIFDDQFSVERPDGSNFTLKIRSTKLEDSAMYFCASSRQGAWTEAFFGQGTRLTVV.

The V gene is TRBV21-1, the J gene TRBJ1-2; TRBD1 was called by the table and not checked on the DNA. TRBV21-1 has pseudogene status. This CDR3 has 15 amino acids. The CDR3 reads CASSKDTRANYGYTF. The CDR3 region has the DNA TGTGCCAGCAGCAAAGACACCCGGGCTAACTATGGCTACACCTTC.

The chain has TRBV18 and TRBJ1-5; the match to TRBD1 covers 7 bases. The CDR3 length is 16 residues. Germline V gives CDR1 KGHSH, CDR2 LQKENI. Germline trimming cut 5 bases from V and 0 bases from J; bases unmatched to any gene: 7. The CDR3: CASSAGTEGSNQPQHF. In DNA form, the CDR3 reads TGTGCCAGCTCAGCCGGGACAGAGGGTAGCAATCAGCCCCAGCATTTT.

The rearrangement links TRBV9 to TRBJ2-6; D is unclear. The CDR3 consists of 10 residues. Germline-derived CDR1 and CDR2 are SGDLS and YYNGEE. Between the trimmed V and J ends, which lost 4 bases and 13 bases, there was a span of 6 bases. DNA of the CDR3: TGTGCCAGCAGCACCCGAGTCCTGACTTTC. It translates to CASSTRVLTF.

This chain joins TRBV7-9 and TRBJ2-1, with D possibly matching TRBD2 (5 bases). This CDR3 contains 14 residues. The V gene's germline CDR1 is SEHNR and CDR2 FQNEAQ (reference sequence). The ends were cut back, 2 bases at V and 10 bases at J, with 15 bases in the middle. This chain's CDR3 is CASSLSSGVNEQFF. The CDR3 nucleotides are TGTGCCAGCAGCTTATCTTCCGGGGTCAACGAGCAGTTCTTC.

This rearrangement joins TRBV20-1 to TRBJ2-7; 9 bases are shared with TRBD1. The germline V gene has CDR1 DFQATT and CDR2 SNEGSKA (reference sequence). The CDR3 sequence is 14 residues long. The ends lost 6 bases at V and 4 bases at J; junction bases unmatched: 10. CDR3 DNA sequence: TGCAGTGCCAACTCCGGGACAGGGTTATACGAGCAGTACTTC. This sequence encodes CSANSGTGLYEQYF.

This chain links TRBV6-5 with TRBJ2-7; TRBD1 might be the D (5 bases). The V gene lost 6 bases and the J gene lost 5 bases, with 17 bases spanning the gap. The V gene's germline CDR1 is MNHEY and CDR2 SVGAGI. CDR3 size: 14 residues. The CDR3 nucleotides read TGTGCCAGCAGCGTTACGGCCCAGGGAAACGAGCAGTACTTC. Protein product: CASSVTAQGNEQYF.

CDR3 loop: CASSGRDGKETQYF. CDR3 nucleotide sequence: TGTGCCAGTAGTGGAAGGGACGGAAAAGAGACCCAGTACTTC. The genes are TRBV19 and TRBJ2-5; D tentatively reads TRBD1 or TRBD2 (5 bases each). Between the trimmed V and J ends, which lost 5 bases and 3 bases, there was a span of 13 bases. This CDR3 is 14 amino acids long. Per the germline V gene, CDR1 is LNHDA and CDR2 is SQIVND (reference sequence). Full variable domain (rest looked up from reference TRBV19 and TRBJ2-5): DGGITQSPKYLFRKEGQNVTLSCEQNLNHDAMYWYRQDPGQGLRLIYYSQIVNDFQKGDIAEGYSVSREKKESFPLTVTSAQKNPTAFYLCASSGRDGKETQYFGPGTRLLVL.

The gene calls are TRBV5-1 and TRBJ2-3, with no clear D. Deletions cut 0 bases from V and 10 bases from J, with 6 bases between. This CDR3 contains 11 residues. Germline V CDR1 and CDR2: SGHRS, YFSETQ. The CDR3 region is CASSLGGAQYF. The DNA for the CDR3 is TGCGCCAGCAGCTTGGGGGGTGCGCAGTATTTT.

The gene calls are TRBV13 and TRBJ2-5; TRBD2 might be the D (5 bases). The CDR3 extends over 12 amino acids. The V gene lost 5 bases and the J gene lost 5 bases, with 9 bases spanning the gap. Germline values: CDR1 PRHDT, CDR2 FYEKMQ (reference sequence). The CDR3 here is CASSRQRETQYF. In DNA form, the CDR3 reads TGTGCCAGCAGCCGGCAGCGGGAGACCCAGTACTTC. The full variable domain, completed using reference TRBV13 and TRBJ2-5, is AAGVIQSPRHLIKEKRETATLKCYPIPRHDTVYWYQQGPGQDPQFLISFYEKMQSDKGSIPDRFSAQQFSDYHSELNMSSLELGDSALYFCASSRQRETQYFGPGTRLLVL.

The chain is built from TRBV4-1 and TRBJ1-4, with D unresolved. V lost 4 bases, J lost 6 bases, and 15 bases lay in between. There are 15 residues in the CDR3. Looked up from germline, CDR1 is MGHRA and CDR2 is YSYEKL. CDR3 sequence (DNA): TGCGCCAGCAGCCCCTTCGAGAGGCTTGATGAAAAACTGTTTTTT. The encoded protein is CASSPFERLDEKLFF.

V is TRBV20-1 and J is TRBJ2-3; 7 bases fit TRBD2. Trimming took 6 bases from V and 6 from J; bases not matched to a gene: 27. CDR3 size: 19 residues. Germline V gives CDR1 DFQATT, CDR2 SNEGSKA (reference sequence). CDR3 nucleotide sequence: TGCAGTGCGGAGGATCGGGACGGGCGACTTGCAGCCGGGAGGGATACGCAGTATTTT. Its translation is CSAEDRDGRLAAGRDTQYF.

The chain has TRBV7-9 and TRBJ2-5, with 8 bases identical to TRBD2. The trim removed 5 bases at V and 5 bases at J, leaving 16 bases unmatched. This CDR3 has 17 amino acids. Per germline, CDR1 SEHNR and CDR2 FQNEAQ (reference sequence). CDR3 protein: CASSPNAGTTGGETQYF. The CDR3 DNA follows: TGTGCCAGCAGCCCCAACGCCGGGACTACGGGGGGGGAGACCCAGTACTTC.

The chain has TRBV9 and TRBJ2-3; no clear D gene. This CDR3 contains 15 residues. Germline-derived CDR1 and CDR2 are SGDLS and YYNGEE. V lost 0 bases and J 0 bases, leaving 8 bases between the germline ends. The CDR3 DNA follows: TGTGCCAGCAGCGTAGGGACCCCCAGCACAGATACGCAGTATTTT. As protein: CASSVGTPSTDTQYF.

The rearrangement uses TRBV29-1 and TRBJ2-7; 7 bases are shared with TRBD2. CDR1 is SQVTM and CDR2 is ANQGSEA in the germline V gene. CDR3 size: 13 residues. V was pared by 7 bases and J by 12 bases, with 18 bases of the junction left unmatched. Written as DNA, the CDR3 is TGCAGCGCGGGGGGAACAGTTCCCTCCCTGAGGTACTTC. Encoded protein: CSAGGTVPSLRYF.

The CDR3 DNA reads as TGTGCCAGCAGCTTTAACCGGGCGACCGAAGCTTTCTTT. It encodes CASSFNRATEAFF. The gene calls are TRBV7-9 and TRBJ1-1, with unresolved D. Germline V gene data show CDR1 as SEHNR and CDR2 as FQNEAQ (reference sequence). The CDR3 spans 13 residues. Trimming removed 3 bases at V and 8 bases at J, with 13 bases between.

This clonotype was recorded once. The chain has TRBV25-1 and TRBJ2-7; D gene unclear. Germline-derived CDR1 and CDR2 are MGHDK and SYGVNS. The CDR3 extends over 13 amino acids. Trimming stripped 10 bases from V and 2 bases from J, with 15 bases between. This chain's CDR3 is CATSSGLAYEQYF. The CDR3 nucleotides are TGTGCCACCTCCTCCGGGCTCGCCTACGAGCAGTACTTC.

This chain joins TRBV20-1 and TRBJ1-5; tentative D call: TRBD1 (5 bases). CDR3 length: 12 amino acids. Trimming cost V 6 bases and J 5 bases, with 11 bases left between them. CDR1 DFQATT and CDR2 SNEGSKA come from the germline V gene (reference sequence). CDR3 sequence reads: CSARAGDQPQHF. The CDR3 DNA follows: TGCAGTGCCAGGGCTGGAGATCAGCCCCAGCATTTT.

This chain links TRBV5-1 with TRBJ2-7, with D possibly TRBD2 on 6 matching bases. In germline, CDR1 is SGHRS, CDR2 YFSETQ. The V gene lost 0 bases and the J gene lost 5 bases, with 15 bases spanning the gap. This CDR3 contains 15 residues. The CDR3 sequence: CASSLGGGSYDEQYF. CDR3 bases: TGCGCCAGCAGCTTGGGTGGGGGGAGCTACGACGAGCAGTACTTC.

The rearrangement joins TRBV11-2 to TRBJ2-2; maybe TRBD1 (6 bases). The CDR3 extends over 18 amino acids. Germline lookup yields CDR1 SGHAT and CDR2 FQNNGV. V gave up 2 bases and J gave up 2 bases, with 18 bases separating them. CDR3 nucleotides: TGTGCCAGCAGCTTACTCACCTCAACCAGGGGTAACACCGGGGAGCTGTTTTTT. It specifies CASSLLTSTRGNTGELFF.

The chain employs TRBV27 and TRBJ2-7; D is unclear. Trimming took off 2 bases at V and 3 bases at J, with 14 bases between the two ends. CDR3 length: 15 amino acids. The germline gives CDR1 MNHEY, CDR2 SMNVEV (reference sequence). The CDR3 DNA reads TGTGCCAGCAGTTTAAATTCAGCGAGAAGCTACGAGCAGTACTTC. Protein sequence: CASSLNSARSYEQYF.